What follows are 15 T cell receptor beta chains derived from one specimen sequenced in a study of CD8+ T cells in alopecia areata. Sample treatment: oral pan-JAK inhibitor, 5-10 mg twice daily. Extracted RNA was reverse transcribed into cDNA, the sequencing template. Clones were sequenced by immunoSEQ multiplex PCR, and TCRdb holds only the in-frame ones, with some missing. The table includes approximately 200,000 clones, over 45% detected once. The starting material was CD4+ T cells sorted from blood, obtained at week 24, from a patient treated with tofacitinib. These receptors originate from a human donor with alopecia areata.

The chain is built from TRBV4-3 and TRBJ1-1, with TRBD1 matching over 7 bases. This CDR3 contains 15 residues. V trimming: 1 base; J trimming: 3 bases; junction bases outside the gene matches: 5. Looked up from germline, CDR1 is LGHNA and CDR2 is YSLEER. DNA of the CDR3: TGCGCCAGCAGCCAAGCGGCGCAGGGGGACACTGAAGCTTTCTTT. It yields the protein CASSQAAQGDTEAFF.

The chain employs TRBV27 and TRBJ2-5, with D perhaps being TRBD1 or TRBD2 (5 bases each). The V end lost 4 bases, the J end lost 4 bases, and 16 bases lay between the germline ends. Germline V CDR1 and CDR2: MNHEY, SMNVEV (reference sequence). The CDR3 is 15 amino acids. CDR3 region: CASSSSGTMGETQYF. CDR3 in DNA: TGTGCCAGCAGTTCCTCCGGGACGATGGGAGAGACCCAGTACTTC.

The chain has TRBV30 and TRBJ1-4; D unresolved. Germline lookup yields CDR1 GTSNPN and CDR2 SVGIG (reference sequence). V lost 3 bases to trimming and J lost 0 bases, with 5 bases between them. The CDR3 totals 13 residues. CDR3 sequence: CAWRRSTNEKLFF. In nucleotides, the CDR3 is TGTGCCTGGAGACGTTCAACTAATGAAAAACTGTTTTTT.

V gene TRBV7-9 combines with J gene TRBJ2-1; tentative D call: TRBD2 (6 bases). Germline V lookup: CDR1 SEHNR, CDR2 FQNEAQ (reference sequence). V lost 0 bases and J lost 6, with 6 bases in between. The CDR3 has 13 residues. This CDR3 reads CASSLAGLNEQFF. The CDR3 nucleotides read TGTGCCAGCAGCTTAGCGGGACTCAATGAGCAGTTCTTC.

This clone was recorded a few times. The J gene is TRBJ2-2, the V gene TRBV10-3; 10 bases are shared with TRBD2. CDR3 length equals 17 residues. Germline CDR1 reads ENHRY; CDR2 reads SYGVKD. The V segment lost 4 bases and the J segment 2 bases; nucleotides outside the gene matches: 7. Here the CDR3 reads CAISGLAGGTNTGELFF. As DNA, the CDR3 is TGTGCCATCAGTGGACTAGCGGGCGGAACTAACACCGGGGAGCTGTTTTTT.

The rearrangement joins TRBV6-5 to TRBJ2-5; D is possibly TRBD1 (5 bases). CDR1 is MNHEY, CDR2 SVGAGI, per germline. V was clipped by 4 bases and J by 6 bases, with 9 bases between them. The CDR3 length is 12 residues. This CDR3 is CASSSNRQTQYF. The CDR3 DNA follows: TGTGCCAGCAGTTCGAACAGGCAGACCCAGTACTTC.

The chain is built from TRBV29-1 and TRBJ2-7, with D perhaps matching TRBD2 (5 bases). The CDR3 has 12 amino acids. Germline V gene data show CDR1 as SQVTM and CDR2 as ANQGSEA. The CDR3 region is CSGSGEAYEQYF. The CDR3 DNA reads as TGCAGTGGGAGTGGGGAAGCCTACGAGCAGTACTTC.

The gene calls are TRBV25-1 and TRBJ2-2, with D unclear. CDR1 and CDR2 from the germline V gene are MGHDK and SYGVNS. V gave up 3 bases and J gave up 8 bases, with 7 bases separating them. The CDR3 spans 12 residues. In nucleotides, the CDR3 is TGTGCCAGCAGTGATGCAGTGGGGGAGCTGTTTTTT. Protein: CASSDAVGELFF.

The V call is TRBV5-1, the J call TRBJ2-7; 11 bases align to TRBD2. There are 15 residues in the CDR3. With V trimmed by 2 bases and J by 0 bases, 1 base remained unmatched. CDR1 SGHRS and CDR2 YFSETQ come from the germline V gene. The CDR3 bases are TGCGCCAGCAGCTTCGGGACTAGCGGCTCCTACGAGCAGTACTTC. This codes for CASSFGTSGSYEQYF.

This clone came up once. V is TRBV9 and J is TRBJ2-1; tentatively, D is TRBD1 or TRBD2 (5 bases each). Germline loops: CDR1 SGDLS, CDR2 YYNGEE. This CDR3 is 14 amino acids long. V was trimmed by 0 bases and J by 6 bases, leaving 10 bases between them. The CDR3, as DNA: TGTGCCAGCAGCGTAGAGGCAGGGAGCAATGAGCAGTTCTTC. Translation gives CASSVEAGSNEQFF.

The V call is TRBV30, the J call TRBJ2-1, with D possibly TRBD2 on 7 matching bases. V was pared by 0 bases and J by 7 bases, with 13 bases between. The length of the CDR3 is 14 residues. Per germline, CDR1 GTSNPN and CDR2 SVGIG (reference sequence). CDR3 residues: CAWSVVEGGNEQFF. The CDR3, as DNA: TGTGCCTGGAGTGTAGTCGAGGGGGGGAATGAGCAGTTCTTC.

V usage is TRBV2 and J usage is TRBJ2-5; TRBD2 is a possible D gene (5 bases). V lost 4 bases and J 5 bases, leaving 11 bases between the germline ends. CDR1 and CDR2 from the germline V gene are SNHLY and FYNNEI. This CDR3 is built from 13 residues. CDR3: CASSVLGRETQYF. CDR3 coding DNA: TGTGCCAGCAGTGTACTAGGGCGGGAGACCCAGTACTTC.

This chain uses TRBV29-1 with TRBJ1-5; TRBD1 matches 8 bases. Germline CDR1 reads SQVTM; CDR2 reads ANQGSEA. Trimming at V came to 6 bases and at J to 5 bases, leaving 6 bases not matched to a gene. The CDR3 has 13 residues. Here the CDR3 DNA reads TGCAGCGTAGGACAGGGTAAGGATCAGCCCCAGCATTTT. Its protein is CSVGQGKDQPQHF. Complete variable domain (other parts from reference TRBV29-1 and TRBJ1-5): SAVISQKPSRDICQRGTSLTIQCQVDSQVTMMFWYRQQPGQSLTLIATANQGSEATYESGFVIDKFPISRPNLTFSTLTVSNMSPEDSSIYLCSVGQGKDQPQHFGDGTRLSIL.

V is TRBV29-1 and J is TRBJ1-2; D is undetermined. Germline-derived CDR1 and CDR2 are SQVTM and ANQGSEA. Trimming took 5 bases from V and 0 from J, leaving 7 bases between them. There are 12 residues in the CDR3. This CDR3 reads CSVSESNYGYTF. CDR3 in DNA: TGCAGCGTTTCTGAGTCTAACTATGGCTACACCTTC.

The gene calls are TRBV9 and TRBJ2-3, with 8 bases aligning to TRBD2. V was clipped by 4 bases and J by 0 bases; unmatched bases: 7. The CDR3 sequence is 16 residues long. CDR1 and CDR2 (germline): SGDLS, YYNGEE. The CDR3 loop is CASSPRGLGSTDTQYF. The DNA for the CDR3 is TGTGCCAGCAGCCCCCGGGGACTAGGAAGCACAGATACGCAGTATTTT. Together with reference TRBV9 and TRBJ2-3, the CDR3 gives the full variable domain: DSGVTQTPKHLITATGQRVTLRCSPRSGDLSVYWYQQSLDQGLQFLIQYYNGEERAKGNILERFSAQQFPDLHSELNLSSLELGDSALYFCASSPRGLGSTDTQYFGPGTRLTVL.